One sample yielded the 28 T cell receptor beta chains listed below, sequenced in a study of response to subunit inactivated influenza vaccine. From the RT-PCR reads, TCRdb called clonotypes with MiXCR, one entry per CDR3 protein. The top ten hold approximately 7.6% of the sample, which has roughly 670,000 distinct CDR3 sequences, approximately 14% seen once. The sequencing here drew on PBMCs from blood, taken around 15 days before vaccination. The source is a man aged 50 or older who received an inactivated influenza vaccine.

The CDR3 nucleotides read TGTGCCAGCATTCCGACTAGCGGGGATGCCGGGGAGCTGTTTTTT. Protein product: CASIPTSGDAGELFF. The V gene is TRBV12-3 or TRBV12-4, the J gene TRBJ2-2, with 11 nucleotides matching TRBD2. CDR3 length: 15 residues. The ends lost 7 bases at V and 6 bases at J; junction bases unmatched: 7.

This clonotype was seen a handful of times. Here the CDR3 DNA reads TGTGCCAGCAGCTTAGCAGTCGGGCCTCTTTATACGCAGTATTTT. It is translated as CASSLAVGPLYTQYF. V usage is TRBV7-9 and J usage is TRBJ2-3; D uncertain. The germline V and J ends were trimmed by 0 bases and 7 bases, with 14 bases remaining between them. The CDR3 extends over 15 amino acids. Germline CDR1 reads SEHNR; CDR2 reads FQNEAQ (reference sequence).

This clonotype was recorded many times. V is TRBV3-1 and J is TRBJ2-5; D gene uncertain. Between the trimmed V and J ends, which lost 0 bases and 3 bases, there was a span of 14 bases. This CDR3 region has 16 residues. Germline V gives CDR1 LGHDT, CDR2 YNNKEL (reference sequence). This CDR3 is CASSQDLGVSKETQYF. CDR3 DNA: TGTGCCAGCAGCCAAGATTTGGGTGTATCCAAAGAGACCCAGTACTTC.

This clonotype was found a few times. The CDR3 sequence: CSANHGANEKLFF. The CDR3 bases are TGCAGTGCTAATCACGGAGCTAATGAAAAACTGTTTTTT. The chain joins TRBV20-1 to TRBJ1-4; D call uncertain. The V end was cut by 4 bases, the J end by 3 bases, with 9 bases between. The CDR3 loop spans 13 amino acids. Germline V CDR1 and CDR2: DFQATT, SNEGSKA (reference sequence).

This clonotype has a handful of counts. The chain has TRBV12-3 or TRBV12-4 and TRBJ1-5; D gene unclear. CDR3 size: 15 residues. Between the trimmed V and J ends, which lost 3 bases and 0 bases, there was a span of 9 bases. The CDR3 region has the DNA TGTGCCAGCAGTTTGAGGGAAAATAGCAATCAGCCCCAGCATTTT. It yields the protein CASSLRENSNQPQHF.

This clonotype came up many times. Here the CDR3 reads CASTSYPGQGAFF. In DNA, the CDR3 is TGTGCCAGCACTTCTTACCCGGGACAGGGAGCTTTCTTT. V and J are TRBV6-5 and TRBJ1-1, with TRBD1 matching over 9 bases. The CDR3 totals 13 residues. The germline gives CDR1 MNHEY, CDR2 SVGAGI. With 7 bases clipped from V and 10 bases from J, the junction kept 10 bases outside the gene matches.

This clonotype has a count of ten or more. The chain carries TRBV7-9 and TRBJ1-2, with TRBD1 matching over 8 bases. The J segment lost 2 bases and the V segment lost 5 bases, leaving 7 bases of the junction unmatched. The CDR3 runs 15 residues. In germline, CDR1 is SEHNR, CDR2 FQNEAQ (reference sequence). The CDR3 protein is CASSPGGALNYGYTF. Here the CDR3 DNA reads TGTGCCAGCAGCCCAGGGGGCGCATTAAACTATGGCTACACCTTC.

This sequence joins TRBV20-1 and TRBJ2-6; 7 bases are a match to TRBD1. This CDR3 comprises 14 residues. V lost 6 bases and J lost 2; bases outside the gene matches: 4. CDR1 and CDR2 from the germline V gene are DFQATT and SNEGSKA (reference sequence). The chain's CDR3 is CSAVDRAGANVLTF. Written as DNA, the CDR3 is TGCAGTGCAGTAGACAGGGCTGGGGCCAACGTCCTGACTTTC.

This clonotype was seen repeatedly, ten times or more. The gene calls are TRBV12-3 or TRBV12-4 and TRBJ2-5; 7 bases agree with TRBD1. CDR3 length: 12 amino acids. V shed 6 bases, J shed 4 bases, and the junction held 2 bases outside the gene matches. CDR3 coding DNA: TGTGCCAGCAGCCCAGGGGGAGAGACCCAGTACTTC. This codes for CASSPGGETQYF.

This rearrangement joins TRBV6-2 or TRBV6-3 to TRBJ2-7; D gene ambiguous. The CDR3 runs to 14 residues. Germline V gene data show CDR1 as MNHEY and CDR2 as SVGEGT. The V and J ends lost 6 bases and 0 bases respectively, with 12 bases between them. CDR3 nucleotides: TGTGCCAGCAGCCTCCCCAGCAGCTCCTACGAGCAGTACTTC. It specifies CASSLPSSSYEQYF.

The chain employs TRBV20-1 and TRBJ1-4, with D uncertain. The germline V gene has CDR1 DFQATT and CDR2 SNEGSKA (reference sequence). This CDR3 has 13 residues. The V end was cut by 4 bases, the J end by 7 bases, with 13 bases between. The CDR3 DNA follows: TGCAGTGCTACTTTCGGGCGAAGTGAAAAACTGTTTTTT. This codes for CSATFGRSEKLFF.

This clonotype was observed many times. This chain links TRBV30 with TRBJ1-5; the match to TRBD1 covers 8 bases. CDR3 length: 14 amino acids. The V gene end was trimmed by 3 bases and the J gene end by 3 bases; junction bases not matched to a gene: 4. Germline CDR1 reads GTSNPN; CDR2 reads SVGIG (reference sequence). CDR3 sequence reads: CAWSKTGDNQPQHF. CDR3 coding DNA: TGTGCCTGGAGCAAGACAGGGGACAATCAGCCCCAGCATTTT.

Remarks on this clonotype: At one of its ends the junction is not consistent with the germline gene, which may arise from a read error. The chain uses TRBV6-2 or TRBV6-3 and TRBJ2-2, with D perhaps matching TRBD1 (5 bases). The germline V gene encodes CDR1 MNHEY and CDR2 SVGEGT. CDR3 length: 15 amino acids. CDR3 DNA: TGTGCCACCAGTACACGGACAAGGAACACCGGGGAGCTGTTTTTT. This translates into CATSTRTRNTGELFF.

This clonotype came up a few times. The chain recombines TRBV29-1 with TRBJ2-5; D is possibly TRBD1 or TRBD2 (6 bases each). The V end was cut by 3 bases, the J end by 4 bases, with 12 bases between. The CDR3 loop spans 13 amino acids. Germline V gene lookup returns CDR1 SQVTM and CDR2 ANQGSEA. The CDR3 bases are TGCAGCGTTGATAGGGGGGCACGAGAGACCCAGTACTTC. Protein: CSVDRGARETQYF. The full variable domain, rest sourced from reference TRBV29-1 and TRBJ2-5, is SAVISQKPSRDICQRGTSLTIQCQVDSQVTMMFWYRQQPGQSLTLIATANQGSEATYESGFVIDKFPISRPNLTFSTLTVSNMSPEDSSIYLCSVDRGARETQYFGPGTRLLVL.

Concerning this clonotype: Likely a read error: the CDR3 ends without its conserved phenylalanine or tryptophan. The DNA is left out, because the CDR3 cannot be placed on it with certainty; the CDR3 is given as TCRdb lists it. This chain connects TRBV6-1 to TRBJ1-2. Germline CDR1 is MNHNS and CDR2 is SASEGT. The CDR3 length equals 13 residues, ends included. CDR3 amino acids: CASSEMTGYYLPR.

This clonotype came up many times. The chain uses TRBV7-9 and TRBJ2-7, with a weak D call TRBD1 (6 bases). Trimming stripped 5 bases from V and 0 bases from J, with 11 bases between. Germline V gene sequence: CDR1 SEHNR, CDR2 FQNEAQ (reference sequence). The CDR3 has 14 amino acids. In DNA, the CDR3 is TGTGCCAGCAGCGACAGGTTCACCTCCTACGAGCAGTACTTC. Its translation is CASSDRFTSYEQYF.

This clonotype was recorded at least ten times. The J gene is TRBJ2-7, the V gene TRBV6-2 or TRBV6-3; TRBD1 is a possible D gene (5 bases). V lost 3 bases, J lost 0 bases, and 9 bases lay in between. There are 14 residues in the CDR3. The germline V gene encodes CDR1 MNHEY and CDR2 SVGEGT. For the CDR3, the DNA is TGTGCCAGCAGTTATTCCAGGGCCTCCTACGAGCAGTACTTC. It translates to CASSYSRASYEQYF.

This clonotype appeared a few times. The chain has TRBV4-2 and TRBJ2-1, with unresolved D. Per the germline V gene, CDR1 is LGHNA and CDR2 is YNFKEQ. With 1 base removed from V and 9 bases from J, the gap between germline ends came to 13 bases. CDR3 length equals 14 residues. The CDR3 coding sequence is TGTGCCAGCAGCCAAGTGGGCCCCCTGGGTGAGCAGTTCTTC. It is translated as CASSQVGPLGEQFF.

The chain recombines TRBV7-2 with TRBJ2-7; D tentatively reads TRBD1 or TRBD2 (5 bases each). The CDR3 has 14 residues. Trimming pared 6 bases from V and 5 bases from J, leaving 17 bases between. Germline loops: CDR1 SGHTA, CDR2 FQGNSA. This CDR3 is CASSMGRAIDEQYF. In DNA, the CDR3 is TGTGCCAGCAGTATGGGGCGGGCAATCGACGAGCAGTACTTC.

The sample holds a few counts of this clonotype. CDR3 bases: TGTGCCAGCAGGGGGGACAGCAGCCAAGAGACCCAGTACTTC. Amino acids: CASRGDSSQETQYF. The genes are TRBV12-3 or TRBV12-4 and TRBJ2-5; 7 bases line up with TRBD1. Germline trimming cut 6 bases from V and 1 base from J; bases unmatched to any gene: 5. This CDR3 is 14 amino acids long.

A few counts support this clonotype. This chain joins TRBV20-1 and TRBJ2-1; D could derive from TRBD1 or TRBD2 (5 bases each). Germline V CDR1 and CDR2: DFQATT, SNEGSKA (reference sequence). Trimming removed 1 base from V and 6 bases from J, with 16 bases in between. The CDR3 runs to 15 residues. The CDR3 protein is CSARGMGELFNEQFF. For the CDR3, the DNA is TGCAGTGCTAGAGGAATGGGGGAGTTGTTCAATGAGCAGTTCTTC.

This clonotype has a handful of counts. V and J are TRBV6-4 and TRBJ2-5; no firm D call. The V gene's germline CDR1 is MRHNA and CDR2 SNTAGT. The V and J ends lost 3 bases and 5 bases respectively, with 4 bases between them. The CDR3 covers 11 residues. This CDR3 is CASSELETQYF. The CDR3 DNA is TGTGCCAGCAGTGAACTGGAGACCCAGTACTTC.

This clonotype has ten or more counts. The genes are TRBV24-1 and TRBJ2-5; TRBD2 is a possible D gene (5 bases). Germline assignment: CDR1 KGHDR and CDR2 SFDVKD. The CDR3 runs to 14 residues. Trimming cost V 0 bases and J 5 bases, with 9 bases left between them. The CDR3 is CATSDLPGSETQYF. In DNA, the CDR3 is TGTGCCACCAGTGATTTGCCGGGGTCCGAGACCCAGTACTTC.

This clonotype has more than one count but fewer than ten. J is TRBJ2-2 and V is TRBV7-9; D is uncertain. V gave up 5 bases and J gave up 6 bases, with 7 bases separating them. Germline assignment: CDR1 SEHNR and CDR2 FQNEAQ (reference sequence). There are 12 residues in the CDR3. DNA of the CDR3: TGTGCCAGCAGCGGCCGAGCCGGGGAGCTGTTTTTT. Translating it yields CASSGRAGELFF.

The sample holds many counts of this clonotype. The chain employs TRBV28 and TRBJ2-5; D is perhaps TRBD1 (5 bases). Germline CDR1 reads MDHEN; CDR2 reads SYDVKM. Deletions cut 1 base from V and 4 bases from J, with 10 bases between. The CDR3 extends over 14 amino acids. CDR3 sequence: CASSLYDRRETQYF. For the CDR3, the DNA is TGTGCCAGCAGTTTATACGACAGAAGAGAGACCCAGTACTTC.

This clonotype was counted between two and nine times. The chain uses TRBV14 and TRBJ2-1; 7 bases map to TRBD1. V shed 4 bases, J shed 8 bases, and the junction held 8 bases outside the gene matches. This CDR3 region has 14 residues. From germline, CDR1 is SGHDN and CDR2 FVKESK. Written as DNA, the CDR3 is TGTGCCAGCAGCCCGCACCGGGACAGCCATGAGCAGTTCTTC. It yields the protein CASSPHRDSHEQFF.

This clonotype was detected a few times. V gene TRBV28 combines with J gene TRBJ1-2; D gene ambiguous. The CDR3 is 15 amino acids. Trimming pared 0 bases from V and 0 bases from J, leaving 8 bases between. In germline, CDR1 is MDHEN, CDR2 SYDVKM. The CDR3 bases are TGTGCCAGCAGTTTATGGGGCAGAGCTAACTATGGCTACACCTTC. Translating it yields CASSLWGRANYGYTF.

This clonotype was counted only a few times. This chain links TRBV30 with TRBJ2-4; 9 positions match TRBD1. V dropped 1 base and J dropped 8; count of bases not matched to a gene: 9. This CDR3 has 15 amino acids. Germline CDR1 and CDR2: GTSNPN and SVGIG (reference sequence). The CDR3 region is CAWSGTGTGFDIQYF. Written as DNA, the CDR3 is TGTGCCTGGAGTGGAACAGGGACAGGGTTTGACATTCAGTACTTC.